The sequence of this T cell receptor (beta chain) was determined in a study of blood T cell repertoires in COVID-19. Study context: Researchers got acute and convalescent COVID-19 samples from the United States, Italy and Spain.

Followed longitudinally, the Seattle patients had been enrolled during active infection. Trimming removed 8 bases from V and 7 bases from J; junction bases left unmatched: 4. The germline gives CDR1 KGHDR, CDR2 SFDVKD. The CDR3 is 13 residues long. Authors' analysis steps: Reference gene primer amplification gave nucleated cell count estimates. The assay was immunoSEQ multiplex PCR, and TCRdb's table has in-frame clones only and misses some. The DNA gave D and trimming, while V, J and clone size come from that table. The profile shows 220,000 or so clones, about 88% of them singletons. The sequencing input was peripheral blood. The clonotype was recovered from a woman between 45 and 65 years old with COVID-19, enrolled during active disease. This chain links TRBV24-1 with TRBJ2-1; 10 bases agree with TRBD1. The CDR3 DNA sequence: TGTGCCACCAAGGGACAGGGGCTTAATGAGCAGTTCTTC. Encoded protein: CATKGQGLNEQFF.